The 17 T cell receptor beta chains below come from one sample, sequenced in a study of CD8+CD57+ T cells in acquired aplastic anemia. Previously, flow cytometry had revealed CD8+CD57+ cell expansion in the patients chosen for sequencing. Profiling of TCR beta VDJ combinations and CDR3 sequences used genomic DNA as template. TCRdb reprocessed the reads with MiXCR, giving one entry per CDR3 protein. The table shows 150,000 to 200,000 distinct CDR3 sequences, with around half occurring only once. Sequencing was performed on sorted CD4+, CD8+, or CD8+CD57+ T cells (not recorded which) from PBMCs. These receptors all come from a human donor with aplastic anemia.

Ten or more counts support this clonotype. CDR3 DNA sequence: TGTGCCAGCAGTGAACGAAGGGCGGGAGGGGCCTACAATGAGCAGTTCTTC. Its protein is CASSERRAGGAYNEQFF. V is TRBV2 and J is TRBJ2-1; 9 nucleotides align to TRBD2. Per germline, CDR1 SNHLY and CDR2 FYNNEI. Losses at the gene ends were 2 bases for V and 2 bases for J; bases not matched to a gene: 7. The CDR3 is 17 amino acids.

This clonotype was counted a single time. The chain links TRBV2 to TRBJ2-2; perhaps TRBD1 as D (6 bases). With 0 bases removed from V and 7 bases from J, the gap between germline ends came to 12 bases. The CDR3 spans 15 residues. The germline V gene encodes CDR1 SNHLY and CDR2 FYNNEI. The CDR3 is CASSEAVGAGGELFF. CDR3 nucleotides: TGTGCCAGCAGTGAAGCAGTGGGGGCGGGCGGGGAGCTGTTTTTT.

This clonotype was recorded many times. This chain links TRBV12-3 or TRBV12-4 with TRBJ2-5; D gene uncertain. CDR3 length equals 13 residues. Trimming cost V 7 bases and J 5 bases, with 14 bases left between them. CDR3 bases: TGTGCCAGCACTCAATCTGGTGCGGAGACCCAGTACTTC. It codes for CASTQSGAETQYF.

This clonotype has just a few counts. Germline and junction disagree at one end, which may indicate a read error. The chain couples TRBV9 to TRBJ2-7, with 8 bases matching TRBD1. The CDR3 has 16 residues. CDR1 is SGDLS, CDR2 YYNGEE, per germline. This CDR3 is CASRVAPPGQGSVQYF. CDR3 in DNA: TGTGCCAGCAGAGTAGCGCCCCCCGGACAGGGTTCCGTGCAGTACTTC.

CDR3 loop: CAIGTSGRLGELFF. Written as DNA, the CDR3 is TGTGCCATCGGGACTAGCGGGAGACTGGGGGAGCTGTTTTTT. The chain is built from TRBV10-3 and TRBJ2-2, with 14 bases lining up with TRBD2. This CDR3 is 14 amino acids long. Germline CDR1 ENHRY, CDR2 SYGVKD. The V and J ends lost 8 bases and 8 bases, in that order; junction bases with no gene match: 4.

The chain couples TRBV10-1 to TRBJ2-6, with D perhaps assigned TRBD1 or TRBD2 (6 bases each). The CDR3 is made up of 18 amino acids. Trimming pared 5 bases from V and 0 bases from J, leaving 17 bases between. Germline V gene lookup returns CDR1 WNHNN and CDR2 SYGVQD (reference sequence). The CDR3 DNA reads TGCGCCAGCAGTCCAGGAGGGGGGCACAGCTCTGGGGCCAACGTCCTGACTTTC. Translation gives CASSPGGGHSSGANVLTF.

This clonotype was observed at least ten times. The V and J genes are TRBV6-5 and TRBJ2-1; 9 positions agree with TRBD1. The length of the CDR3 is 15 residues. The V gene end was trimmed by 2 bases and the J gene end by 2 bases; junction bases not matched to a gene: 1. Looked up from germline, CDR1 is MNHEY and CDR2 is SVGAGI. As DNA, the CDR3 is TGTGCCAGCAGTTACCGACAGGGGGCCTACAATGAGCAGTTCTTC. As protein: CASSYRQGAYNEQFF.

This clonotype was counted a few times. The chain links TRBV12-3 or TRBV12-4 to TRBJ1-1; 9 bases match TRBD1. The CDR3 is 14 residues long. V trimming: 5 bases; J trimming: 1 base; junction bases outside the gene matches: 2. CDR3 sequence: CASSRDRENTEAFF. CDR3 in DNA: TGTGCCAGCAGTCGGGACAGGGAGAACACTGAAGCTTTCTTT.

CDR3 residues: CSVERDDTDTQYF. In DNA form, the CDR3 reads TGCAGCGTAGAGCGGGACGACACAGATACGCAGTATTTT. V and J are TRBV29-1 and TRBJ2-3; 7 nucleotides match TRBD2. Unmatched junction bases numbered 5, after V lost 6 bases and J lost 2 bases. The CDR3 sequence is 13 residues long. Germline CDR1 reads SQVTM; CDR2 reads ANQGSEA.

This clonotype was picked up many times. This chain links TRBV7-2 with TRBJ1-2; D is unresolved. With 2 bases removed from V and 0 bases from J, the gap between germline ends came to 7 bases. The CDR3 runs 14 residues. The germline CDR1 and CDR2 sequences are SGHTA and FQGNSA. The CDR3 nucleotides are TGTGCCAGCAGCTTAAAGACTTCTAACTATGGCTACACCTTC. It codes for CASSLKTSNYGYTF. Combining the CDR3 with reference TRBV7-2 and TRBJ1-2 gives the whole variable domain GAGVSQSPSNKVTEKGKDVELRCDPISGHTALYWYRQSLGQGLEFLIYFQGNSAPDKSGLPSDRFSAERTGGSVSTLTIQRTQQEDSAVYLCASSLKTSNYGYTFGSGTRLTVV.

This clonotype was observed at least ten times. V usage is TRBV25-1 and J usage is TRBJ1-1, with 8 bases that match TRBD1. V lost 4 bases, J lost 5 bases, and 0 bases stayed unmatched. The CDR3 length is 12 residues. Germline V gives CDR1 MGHDK, CDR2 SYGVNS. This chain's CDR3 is CASSGTGTEAFF. The DNA of the CDR3 is TGTGCCAGCAGTGGGACAGGGACTGAAGCTTTCTTT.

This chain connects TRBV10-3 to TRBJ1-4; D not resolved. The germline CDR1 and CDR2 sequences are ENHRY and SYGVKD. With 3 bases removed from V and 0 bases from J, the gap between germline ends came to 11 bases. This CDR3 is 16 amino acids long. The CDR3 bases are TGTGCCATCAGTGACCCCAGATTTACAACTAATGAAAAACTGTTTTTT. Translated, it gives CAISDPRFTTNEKLFF.

This clonotype was detected many times. V and J are TRBV24-1 and TRBJ1-1; D uncertain. CDR1 is KGHDR and CDR2 is SFDVKD in the germline V gene. CDR3 length: 13 amino acids. V lost 0 bases and J lost 10, with 11 bases in between. The CDR3 sequence is CATSDLLSGRAFF. The CDR3 DNA sequence: TGTGCCACCAGTGATTTGCTTTCAGGACGAGCTTTCTTT.

CDR3 sequence reads: CASSARGDRVSYEQYF. CDR3 DNA sequence: TGTGCCAGCAGCGCCCGAGGGGACAGGGTCTCCTACGAGCAGTACTTC. The chain employs TRBV9 and TRBJ2-7; 9 positions match TRBD1. Germline trimming cut 3 bases from V and 0 bases from J; bases unmatched to any gene: 7. CDR1 SGDLS and CDR2 YYNGEE come from the germline V gene. The CDR3 contains 16 residues.

The sample holds many counts of this clonotype. This chain joins TRBV30 and TRBJ2-7, with a tentative D call TRBD2 (5 bases). Trimming pared 2 bases from V and 7 bases from J, leaving 9 bases between. CDR3 length: 11 residues. The germline V gene encodes CDR1 GTSNPN and CDR2 SVGIG (reference sequence). The CDR3 sequence: CAWSQRREQYF. The DNA for the CDR3 is TGTGCCTGGAGTCAACGGAGGGAGCAGTACTTC. The full variable domain, rest sourced from reference TRBV30 and TRBJ2-7, is SQTIHQWPATLVQPVGSPLSLECTVEGTSNPNLYWYRQAAGRGLQLLFYSVGIGQISSEVPQNLSASRPQDRQFILSSKKLLLSDSGFYLCAWSQRREQYFGPGTRLTVT.

The chain carries TRBV24-1 and TRBJ1-1; 10 bases map to TRBD1. J gave up 1 base and V 6 bases, and 1 base lay outside the gene matches. The CDR3 totals 14 residues. Germline-derived CDR1 and CDR2 are KGHDR and SFDVKD. The DNA for the CDR3 is TGTGCCACCAGTAGGACAGGGGGGAACACTGAAGCTTTCTTT. This codes for CATSRTGGNTEAFF.

The rearrangement links TRBV4-2 to TRBJ2-6; D is uncertain. Trimming removed 0 bases at V and 0 bases at J, with 6 bases between. Germline CDR1 and CDR2: LGHNA and YNFKEQ. This CDR3 contains 16 residues. The CDR3 sequence is CASSQEGHSGANVLTF. The CDR3 DNA reads TGTGCCAGCAGCCAAGAGGGCCACTCTGGGGCCAACGTCCTGACTTTC.